This TCR beta chain originates from a study of OX40 agonist ivuxolimab in advanced cancers. V was clipped by 8 bases and J by 0 bases, with 10 bases between them. Germline CDR1 is SQVTM and CDR2 is ANQGSEA. The CDR3 length is 12 residues. Regarding this clone: Its antigen remains unidentified.

Libraries were prepared by immunoSEQ multiplex PCR; TCRdb keeps only in-frame clonotypes and omits some of them. The data hold more than 80,000 clones, with 90% to 95% observed a single time. General study findings and limits: Among patients with partial responses at 0.1-3.0 mg/kg, clonal expansion was among the lowest. At 0.1 to 3.0 mg/kg, clonal expansion of CD4+ and CD8+ blood T cells had occurred by week 6.

The sequencing here drew on CD4+ or CD8+ T cells sorted from blood, taken in a trial of the OX40 agonist ivuxolimab. The TCR comes from an adult with an advanced solid tumor such as melanoma, head and neck, liver or kidney cancer. This chain connects TRBV29-1 to TRBJ1-2; no definite D call. Written as DNA, the CDR3 is TGCAGCTACTCGAGAGCTAACTATGGCTACACCTTC. Its protein is CSYSRANYGYTF.